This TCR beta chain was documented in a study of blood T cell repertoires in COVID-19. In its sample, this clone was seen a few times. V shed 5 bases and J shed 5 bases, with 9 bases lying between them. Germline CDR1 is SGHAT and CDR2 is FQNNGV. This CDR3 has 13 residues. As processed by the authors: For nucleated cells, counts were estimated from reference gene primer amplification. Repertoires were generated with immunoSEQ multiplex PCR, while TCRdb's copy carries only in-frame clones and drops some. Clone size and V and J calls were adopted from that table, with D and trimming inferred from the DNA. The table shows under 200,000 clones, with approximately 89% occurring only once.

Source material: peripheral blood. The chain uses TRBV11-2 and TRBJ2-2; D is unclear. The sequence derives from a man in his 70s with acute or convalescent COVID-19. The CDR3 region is CASSPALTGELFF. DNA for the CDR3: TGTGCCAGCAGCCCCGCGTTGACCGGGGAGCTGTTTTTT.